Included here is one T cell receptor (beta chain) sequence, with context. Its antigen is undetermined. These data belong to a study of human T cells and chemical hapten exposure. About the research overall: Sensitization employed 2% DPC on approximately 2 cm by approximately 2 cm of upper inner arm skin. The study's findings and limits: Controls formed significantly fewer large CDR3 similarity clusters than expanded TCRs did.

Germline V lookup: CDR1 SGDLS, CDR2 YYNGEE. This CDR3 spans 13 amino acids. Trimming removed 0 bases from V and 5 bases from J, with 8 bases in between. Time point specified: patch test 2, 6 weeks after DPC sensitization. The sample's treatment: therapeutic diphenylcyclopropenone sensitization with weekly scalp DPC. Via MiXCR, TCRdb re-called the RACE reads, giving one row per CDR3 protein. The table has a few hundred thousand distinct CDR3 sequences, around 6% seen once; the top ten hold 4.5% to 6%. The V call is TRBV9, the J call TRBJ2-5; the D is unclear. Sequences were derived from whole blood, sampled in connection with sensitization to the hapten diphenylcyclopropenone (DPC). The sequence was collected from a woman aged 18-35 years with alopecia areata. Some clones in this sample may be carry-over from other donors' samples. The DNA of the CDR3 is TGTGCCAGCAGCGTAGGGGCTGGGGAGACCCAGTACTTC. This gives the protein CASSVGAGETQYF.